This is a list of T cell receptor beta chains from one sample in a study of blood T cell repertoires in COVID-19. Here immunoSEQ multiplex PCR was the method, and the copy in TCRdb shows in-frame clones only, minus some. The sample contains 200,000 to 250,000 clones, around 83% of which appear only once. Sequences were obtained from PBMCs or T cells enriched from blood (not recorded which). The source is a woman aged 40 to 50 with acute COVID-19. CDR3s include the opening cysteine and the closing phenylalanine or tryptophan. A D gene is named only where the DNA matches it firmly. Not every row has a clone size; where given, it reads once, few, many or a size class.

V,J,D,size,DNA,CDR3
TRBV21-1,TRBJ2-7,NA,NA,TGTGCCAGGGCGCAGTGCTGGCTAGCGGGAGTCCCCCACGAGCAGTACTTC,CARAQCWLAGVPHEQYF
TRBV7-3,TRBJ1-1,TRBD1,NA,TGTGCCAGCAGCCTCGGACAGGGAGAGTTGGCTTTCTTT,CASSLGQGELAFF
TRBV5-1,TRBJ2-7,NA,NA,TGCGCCAGCAGCCTCTGGGCCAGCTCCTACGAGCAGTACTTC,CASSLWASSYEQYF
TRBV5-1,TRBJ2-3,TRBD2,NA,TGCGCCAGCAGCTTGCATGGTAGCGGGGGTACTTCCACAGATACGCAGTATTTT,CASSLHGSGGTSTDTQYF
TRBV5-4,TRBJ2-7,TRBD2,NA,TGTGCCAGCAGTCCGGGACTAGCGGGACTGCAGTACTTC,CASSPGLAGLQYF
TRBV7-2,TRBJ1-6,NA,once,TGTGCCAGCAGCTTTGGGGGCTTTAATTCACCCCTCCACTTT,CASSFGGFNSPLHF
TRBV5-1,TRBJ2-7,TRBD1,NA,TGCGCCAGCAGCCTCGGGACAGGAAACTACGAGCAGTACTTC,CASSLGTGNYEQYF
TRBV19,TRBJ1-4,TRBD1,NA,TGTGCCAGTAGTAGCCGGGACAGCTTTAATGAAAAACTGTTTTTT,CASSSRDSFNEKLFF
TRBV4-1,TRBJ1-1,NA,once,TGCGCCAGCAGCCAAGCCGGACTGGGGAACACTGAAGCTTTCTTT,CASSQAGLGNTEAFF
TRBV28,TRBJ1-4,TRBD1,few,TGTGCCACCGGGACAGGGGGCGCGGGTGGTGAAAAACTGTTTTTT,CATGTGGAGGEKLFF
TRBV30,TRBJ1-2,TRBD1,once,TGTGCCTGGGGGGAGATGACAGGGCCCGGCTACACCTTC,CAWGEMTGPGYTF
TRBV29-1,TRBJ1-2,TRBD1,many,TGCAGCGTTGGGTGGGCGGACAGGGACTTC,CSVGWADRDF
TRBV5-1,TRBJ2-1,TRBD2,few,TGCGCCAGCAGCTTGGGCGGGAGGAATGAGCAGTTCTTC,CASSLGGRNEQFF
TRBV27,TRBJ2-1,NA,NA,TGTGCCAGCAGTCCCTCCCGGACAGCAATATACAATGAGCAGTTCTTC,CASSPSRTAIYNEQFF
TRBV7-3,TRBJ2-2,TRBD2,NA,TGTGCCAGCAGCTTAAAAGCGGGAGATGAGGTGGAGCTGTTTTTT,CASSLKAGDEVELFF
TRBV6-2/TRBV6-3,TRBJ1-2,NA,few,TGTGCCAGCAGTCTACGACAAGGGGTAGACGGCTACACCTTC,CASSLRQGVDGYTF
TRBV7-2,TRBJ1-2,TRBD1,NA,TGTGCCAGCAGCCTTAAGGGGCGGACAGGCATAGGGGGCTACACCTTC,CASSLKGRTGIGGYTF
TRBV5-4,TRBJ1-2,NA,NA,TGTGCCAGCAGCCCCGGCGGCGCCGAACGAGGCTACACCTTC,CASSPGGAERGYTF
TRBV14,TRBJ1-1,NA,few,TGTGCCAGCAGCCCAAGAGGTGGAGGAGGGTCGAACACTGAAGCTTTCTTT,CASSPRGGGGSNTEAFF
TRBV7-6,TRBJ1-4,TRBD1,NA,TGTGCCAGCAGCTTAGCACAGGGGGCCTATGAAAAACTGTTTTTT,CASSLAQGAYEKLFF